This TCR beta chain was documented in a study of T cells in Graves' hyperthyroidism and ophthalmopathy. Notes on the study in general: Ophthalmopathy, as predicted by the model, came a median roughly 6.5 months after the prediction.

Hyperthyroidism was newly diagnosed in patients aged 18 to 65 (duration under 2 months). Clinical symptoms, serum thyroxine and TRAb, thyroid ultrasound and orbital computed tomography were used for the diagnoses. The PBMCs were taken from 10 ml of fresh peripheral blood. Comment on this clonotype: Antigen: not known.

The CDR3 runs to 15 residues. J was trimmed by 3 bases and V by 4 bases; bases with no gene match: 7. Germline V gene sequence: CDR1 SGHNT, CDR2 YYREEE (reference sequence). There were TCR beta CDR3 regions amplified from RNA transcripts. RT-PCR in the first round (using the HTBI primer set) targeted the TCR CDR3. From the multiplex PCR reads, TCRdb called clonotypes with MiXCR, one entry per CDR3 protein. Of about 400,000 distinct CDR3 sequences detected, over 10% appear once; the ten largest clones hold 9.2%. What was sequenced was blood. J is TRBJ2-1 and V is TRBV5-4; TRBD1 aligns across 7 bases. The clonotype was recovered from a woman under 30 with Graves' hyperthyroidism. CDR3 bases: TGTGCCAGCAGCGTTGGGACAGAGAACTACAATGAGCAGTTCTTC. It translates to CASSVGTENYNEQFF.